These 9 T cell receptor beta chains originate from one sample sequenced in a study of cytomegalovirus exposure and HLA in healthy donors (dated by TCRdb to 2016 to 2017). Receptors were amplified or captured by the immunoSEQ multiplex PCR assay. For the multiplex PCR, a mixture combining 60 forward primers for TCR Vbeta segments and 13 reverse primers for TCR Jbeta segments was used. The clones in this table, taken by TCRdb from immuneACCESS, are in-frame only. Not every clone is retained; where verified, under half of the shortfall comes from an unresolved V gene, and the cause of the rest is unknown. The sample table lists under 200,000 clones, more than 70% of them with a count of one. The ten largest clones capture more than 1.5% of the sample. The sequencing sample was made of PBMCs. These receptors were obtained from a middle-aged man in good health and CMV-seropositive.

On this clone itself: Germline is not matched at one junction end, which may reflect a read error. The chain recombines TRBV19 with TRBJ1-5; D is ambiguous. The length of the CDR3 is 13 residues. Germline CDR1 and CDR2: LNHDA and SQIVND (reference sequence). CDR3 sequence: CASSPQRNQPRHF. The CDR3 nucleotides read TGTGCCAGTAGTCCCCAGCGCAATCAGCCCCGGCATTTT.

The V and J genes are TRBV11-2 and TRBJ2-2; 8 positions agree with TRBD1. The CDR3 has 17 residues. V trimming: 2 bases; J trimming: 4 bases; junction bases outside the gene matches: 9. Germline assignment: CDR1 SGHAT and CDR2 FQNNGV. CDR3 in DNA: TGTGCCAGCAGCTTATACGGACAGGGAAGGATCACCGGGGAGCTGTTTTTT. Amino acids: CASSLYGQGRITGELFF.

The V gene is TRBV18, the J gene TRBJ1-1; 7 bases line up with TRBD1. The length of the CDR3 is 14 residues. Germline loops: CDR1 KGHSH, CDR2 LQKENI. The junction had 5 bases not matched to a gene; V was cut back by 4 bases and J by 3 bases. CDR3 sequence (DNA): TGTGCCAGCTCACACGACAGGGAGGACACTGAAGCTTTCTTT. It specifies CASSHDREDTEAFF.

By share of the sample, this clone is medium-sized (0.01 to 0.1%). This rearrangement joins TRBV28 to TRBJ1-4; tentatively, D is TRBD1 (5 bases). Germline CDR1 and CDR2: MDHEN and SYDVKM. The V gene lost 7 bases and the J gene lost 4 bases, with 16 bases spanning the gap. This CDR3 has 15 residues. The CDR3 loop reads CASNAPGRGNEKLFF. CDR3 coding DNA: TGTGCCAGCAACGCACCGGGGAGGGGTAATGAAAAACTGTTTTTT.

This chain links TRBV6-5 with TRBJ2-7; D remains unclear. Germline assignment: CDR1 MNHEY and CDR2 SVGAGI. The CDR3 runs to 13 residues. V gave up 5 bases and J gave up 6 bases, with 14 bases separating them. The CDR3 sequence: CASSAAAGFEQYF. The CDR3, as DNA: TGTGCCAGCAGTGCGGCAGCCGGTTTCGAGCAGTACTTC.

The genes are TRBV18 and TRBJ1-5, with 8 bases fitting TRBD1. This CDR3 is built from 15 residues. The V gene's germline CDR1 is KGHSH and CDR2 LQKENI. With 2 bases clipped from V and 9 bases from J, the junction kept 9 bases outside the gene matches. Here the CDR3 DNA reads TGTGCCAGCTCACCAAACACAGGGGGTCTGTCGCCCCAGCATTTT. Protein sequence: CASSPNTGGLSPQHF. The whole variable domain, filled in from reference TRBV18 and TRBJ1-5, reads NAGVMQNPRHLVRRRGQEARLRCSPMKGHSHVYWYRQLPEEGLKFMVYLQKENIIDESGMPKERFSAEFPKEGPSILRIQQVVRGDSAAYFCASSPNTGGLSPQHFGDGTRLSIL.

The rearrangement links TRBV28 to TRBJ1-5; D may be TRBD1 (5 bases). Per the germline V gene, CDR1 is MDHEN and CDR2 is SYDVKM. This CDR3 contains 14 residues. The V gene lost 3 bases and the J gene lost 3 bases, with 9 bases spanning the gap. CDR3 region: CASSLGQYNQPQHF. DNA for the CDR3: TGTGCCAGCAGTTTGGGGCAGTACAATCAGCCCCAGCATTTT.

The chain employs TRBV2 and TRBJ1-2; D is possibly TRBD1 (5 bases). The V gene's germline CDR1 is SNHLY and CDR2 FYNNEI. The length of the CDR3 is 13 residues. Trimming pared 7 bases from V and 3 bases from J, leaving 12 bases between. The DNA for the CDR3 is TGTGCCAGCATCCCGACAGTAGACTATGGCTACACCTTC. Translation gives CASIPTVDYGYTF.

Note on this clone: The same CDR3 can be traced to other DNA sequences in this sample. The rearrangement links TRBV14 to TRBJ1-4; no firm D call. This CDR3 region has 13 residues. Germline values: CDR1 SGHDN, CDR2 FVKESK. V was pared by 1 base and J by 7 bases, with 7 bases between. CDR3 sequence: CASSQVVGEKLFF. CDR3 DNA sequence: TGTGCCAGCAGCCAAGTTGTCGGTGAAAAACTGTTTTTT.